This T cell receptor (beta chain) is from a study of a mutant IDH1 vaccine in newly diagnosed glioma. Background on the study: The earlier regimen, radiotherapy, temozolomide, or both, was most often both.

Some clones are missing from TCRdb's copy, which holds only in-frame ones; the method was immunoSEQ multiplex PCR. The sample lists 15,000 to 20,000 clones, around four fifths seen once, with about a tenth in the top ten. Time point noted: baseline, week 1 (first vaccination visit). The treatment: pre-vaccination baseline after standard-of-care therapy. The study enrolled donors with new WHO grade 3 or 4 IDH1-mutant, ATRX-lost astrocytomas. As regards this clone: Its target is not known.

The V and J ends lost 3 bases and 9 bases respectively, with 6 bases between them. This CDR3 spans 11 amino acids. In germline, CDR1 is SGHTA, CDR2 FQGNSA. Study outcomes and limitations: Any relationship between pseudoprogression and changes in top peripheral T cell clonotypes seemed absent. The study observed vaccine-induced immune responses in about 93% of patients.

This TCR derives from a man aged 40-50 years with glioma. The genes are TRBV7-2 and TRBJ2-1; D remains unclear. The sample consisted of PBMCs, taken from a glioma patient treated with radiotherapy, temozolomide or both. CDR3 loop: CASSFGVEQFF. The CDR3 bases are TGTGCCAGCAGCTTTGGAGTTGAGCAGTTCTTC.